Listed here are 21 T cell receptor beta chains from one sample, sequenced in a study of T cell repertoires in cytomegalovirus infection. Which antigens these TCRs recognize remains unknown. TCRdb called the reads again in MiXCR, with one record for every CDR3 protein. This table has some 150,000 distinct CDR3 sequences, roughly a third appearing once. The sample was CD8+ T cells from cultured PBMCs, taken from culture after CMV antigen stimulation. These receptors were collected from a human donor in good health (CMV status not recorded). Some clones in this sample may be carry-over from other donors' samples.

The chain couples TRBV7-9 to TRBJ2-7; 9 nucleotides agree with TRBD1. Germline V gene lookup returns CDR1 SEHNR and CDR2 FQNEAQ (reference sequence). The CDR3 contains 16 residues. The V segment lost 5 bases and the J segment 2 bases; nucleotides outside the gene matches: 10. The CDR3 is CASSPPADRGTYEQYF. CDR3 bases: TGTGCCAGCAGCCCCCCGGCCGACAGGGGGACCTACGAGCAGTACTTC.

The V gene is TRBV4-2, the J gene TRBJ1-1; 10 positions match TRBD1. V lost 3 bases, J lost 5 bases, and 6 bases stayed unmatched. The CDR3 loop spans 15 amino acids. The germline CDR1 and CDR2 sequences are LGHNA and YNFKEQ. CDR3 in DNA: TGTGCCAGCAGCCAGGCCCGGACAGGGGGAACTGAAGCTTTCTTT. It yields the protein CASSQARTGGTEAFF.

This clonotype was counted only a few times. V is TRBV7-2 and J is TRBJ1-1; no firm D call. Germline V lookup: CDR1 SGHTA, CDR2 FQGNSA. This CDR3 is built from 15 residues. Trimming left V 5 bases short and J 0 bases short, with 13 bases between. This chain's CDR3 is CASSPKQQLNTEAFF. In DNA form, the CDR3 reads TGTGCCAGCAGCCCAAAACAGCAGCTGAACACTGAAGCTTTCTTT. Full variable domain (rest looked up from reference TRBV7-2 and TRBJ1-1): GAGVSQSPSNKVTEKGKDVELRCDPISGHTALYWYRQSLGQGLEFLIYFQGNSAPDKSGLPSDRFSAERTGGSVSTLTIQRTQQEDSAVYLCASSPKQQLNTEAFFGQGTRLTVV.

The chain employs TRBV7-9 and TRBJ2-1, with TRBD1 identical over 8 bases. Trimming at V came to 2 bases and at J to 1 base, leaving 4 bases not matched to a gene. The CDR3 is 16 amino acids. Germline V CDR1 and CDR2: SEHNR, FQNEAQ (reference sequence). The CDR3 coding sequence is TGTGCCAGCAGCTTACGGGGGACAGGATCCTACAATGAGCAGTTCTTC. Its protein product is CASSLRGTGSYNEQFF.

This clonotype was counted a few times. The gene calls are TRBV28 and TRBJ2-1; 9 nucleotides line up with TRBD1. This CDR3 is 16 amino acids long. Germline trimming cut 2 bases from V and 3 bases from J; bases unmatched to any gene: 5. Per the germline V gene, CDR1 is MDHEN and CDR2 is SYDVKM. The CDR3 is CASSLPGQGFYNEQFF. In DNA form, the CDR3 reads TGTGCCAGCAGTTTACCGGGACAGGGCTTCTACAATGAGCAGTTCTTC.

This clonotype has more than one count but fewer than ten. The V and J genes are TRBV6-8 and TRBJ2-7, with 8 bases matching TRBD1. J lost 7 bases, V lost 4 bases, and 9 bases had no gene match. This CDR3 comprises 14 residues. Germline V gives CDR1 MNHGY, CDR2 SAAAGT. The CDR3 here is CASSSSQGAREQYF. The CDR3, as DNA: TGTGCCAGCAGTTCCTCCCAGGGGGCGCGGGAGCAGTACTTC.

This clonotype appeared many times. The chain joins TRBV7-8 to TRBJ2-3, with a weak D call TRBD2 (5 bases). V lost 1 base and J 6 bases, leaving 8 bases between the germline ends. Per germline, CDR1 SGHVS and CDR2 FQNEAQ. This CDR3 comprises 13 residues. Here the CDR3 DNA reads TGTGCCAGCAGCTTAGATCCGGGGGATACGCAGTATTTT. Its translation is CASSLDPGDTQYF.

There are a few counts of this clonotype. J is TRBJ1-5 and V is TRBV4-1, with a possible D match to TRBD1 (5 bases). The CDR3 totals 15 residues. Trimming removed 0 bases at V and 7 bases at J, with 13 bases between. The V gene's germline CDR1 is MGHRA and CDR2 YSYEKL. The CDR3 reads CASSQEDRVAQPQHF. The CDR3, as DNA: TGCGCCAGCAGCCAAGAAGACAGAGTAGCGCAGCCCCAGCATTTT.

This clonotype occurred a few times. The junction and the germline gene differ at one end; a read error may be behind it. The chain links TRBV28 to TRBJ2-3; 9 bases align to TRBD2. Germline V gives CDR1 MDHEN, CDR2 SYDVKM. The CDR3 is 20 amino acids. This CDR3 is CASSLTGTSSGGGSTDTQYF. The CDR3 bases are TGTGCCAGCAGCCTAACCGGGACTAGCTCGGGGGGGGGCAGCACGGATACGCAGTATTTT. The full variable domain, its missing parts supplied by reference TRBV28 and TRBJ2-3, is DVKVTQSSRYLVKRTGEKVFLECVQDMDHENMFWYRQDPGLGLRLIYFSYDVKMKEKGDIPEGYSVSREKKERFSLILESASTNQTSMYLCASSLTGTSSGGGSTDTQYFGPGTRLTVL.

The chain uses TRBV7-9 and TRBJ1-1; D is unclear. CDR3 size: 11 residues. Between the trimmed V and J ends, which lost 5 bases and 8 bases, there was a span of 9 bases. Germline values: CDR1 SEHNR, CDR2 FQNEAQ (reference sequence). CDR3 amino acids: CASSPSAEAFF. CDR3 nucleotide sequence: TGTGCCAGCAGCCCCTCGGCGGAAGCTTTCTTT.

The chain couples TRBV4-1 to TRBJ2-1; D might be TRBD2 (6 bases). Germline CDR1 is MGHRA and CDR2 is YSYEKL. Deletions cut 0 bases from V and 9 bases from J, with 15 bases between. The CDR3 runs 15 residues. The CDR3 region has the DNA TGCGCCAGCAGCCAAGATGTGGCTAGCGCCCGTGAGCAGTTCTTC. It is translated as CASSQDVASAREQFF.

This chain links TRBV7-8 with TRBJ1-3, with TRBD1 as a possible D gene (6 bases). V was pared by 3 bases and J by 0 bases, with 12 bases between. CDR1 SGHVS and CDR2 FQNEAQ come from the germline V gene. This CDR3 has 16 amino acids. DNA for the CDR3: TGTGCCAGCAGCTTTAGGGGGACCCTCTCTGGAAACACCATATATTTT. Its protein product is CASSFRGTLSGNTIYF.

This clonotype was observed many times. J is TRBJ2-1 and V is TRBV7-2; TRBD2 might be the D (5 bases). Trimming shortened V by 6 bases and J by 9 bases, and 18 bases separated the two germline ends. This CDR3 is built from 14 residues. Germline CDR1 SGHTA, CDR2 FQGNSA. CDR3 coding DNA: TGTGCCAGCAGTTATCCCGGGGAAGTTTTTGAGCAGTTCTTC. Its translation is CASSYPGEVFEQFF.

The chain joins TRBV24-1 to TRBJ2-4; possibly TRBD1 for D (5 bases). CDR3 length equals 12 residues. CDR1 and CDR2 from the germline V gene are KGHDR and SFDVKD. V was shortened by 9 bases and J by 6 bases, with 11 bases between the two germline ends. CDR3 loop: CATGGQGNIQYF. DNA of the CDR3: TGTGCCACCGGTGGGCAGGGAAACATTCAGTACTTC.

V gene TRBV9 combines with J gene TRBJ1-1; weak D call: TRBD1 (5 bases). There are 15 residues in the CDR3. CDR1 is SGDLS, CDR2 YYNGEE, per germline. Between the trimmed V and J ends, which lost 3 bases and 1 base, there was a span of 13 bases. The CDR3 region has the DNA TGTGCCAGCAGCGCCGAAGGGGTGGGGAACACTGAAGCTTTCTTT. Residues: CASSAEGVGNTEAFF.

This clonotype was seen at least ten times. The rearrangement links TRBV11-2 to TRBJ1-4, with TRBD1 matching over 10 bases. This CDR3 is built from 20 residues. The V and J ends lost 1 base and 1 base, in that order; junction bases with no gene match: 12. CDR1 and CDR2 (germline): SGHAT, FQNNGV. The CDR3 DNA reads TGTGCCAGCAGCTTAGGTTTGACCCGGGACAGGGGACAAACTAATGAAAAACTGTTTTTT. Amino acids: CASSLGLTRDRGQTNEKLFF.

This clonotype came up a few times. This chain connects TRBV10-3 to TRBJ1-2, with D possibly being TRBD1 (5 bases). In germline, CDR1 is ENHRY, CDR2 SYGVKD. The CDR3 runs 13 residues. Trimming left V 3 bases short and J 6 bases short, with 11 bases between. The CDR3 region has the DNA TGTGCCATCAGTGAACCAGGGCTAGATGGCTACACCTTC. This gives the protein CAISEPGLDGYTF.

There are many counts of this clonotype. CDR3 DNA: TGTGCCAGCAGTTTAATAGGGGGGTACAGTTTGAACACTGAAGCTTTCTTT. Amino acid sequence: CASSLIGGYSLNTEAFF. The chain joins TRBV27 to TRBJ1-1; D may be TRBD1 (6 bases). The length of the CDR3 is 17 residues. Trimming took 2 bases from V and 0 from J, leaving 16 bases between them. From germline, CDR1 is MNHEY and CDR2 SMNVEV (reference sequence).

The rearrangement uses TRBV12-3 or TRBV12-4 and TRBJ1-2; D is uncertain. V was cut by 4 bases and J by 0 bases, with 9 bases left in between. The CDR3 runs 14 residues. The CDR3 protein is CASSSGSTNYGYTF. DNA for the CDR3: TGTGCCAGCAGTTCCGGCTCAACTAACTATGGCTACACCTTC.

The rearrangement links TRBV19 to TRBJ1-5; the D is unclear. Germline assignment: CDR1 LNHDA and CDR2 SQIVND (reference sequence). Trimming took off 0 bases at V and 1 base at J, with 10 bases between the two ends. The CDR3 contains 16 residues. The DNA of the CDR3 is TGTGCCAGTAGTATAGACAGCCTCGGGAGCAATCAGCCCCAGCATTTT. It codes for CASSIDSLGSNQPQHF. The whole variable domain, remainder taken from reference TRBV19 and TRBJ1-5, is DGGITQSPKYLFRKEGQNVTLSCEQNLNHDAMYWYRQDPGQGLRLIYYSQIVNDFQKGDIAEGYSVSREKKESFPLTVTSAQKNPTAFYLCASSIDSLGSNQPQHFGDGTRLSIL.

This clonotype was seen a few times. The chain is built from TRBV5-4 and TRBJ1-4; D not certain. Trimming left V 0 bases short and J 6 bases short, with 9 bases between. This CDR3 has 14 residues. CDR1 and CDR2 from the germline V gene are SGHNT and YYREEE (reference sequence). The CDR3 here is CASSLGVGDEKLFF. The CDR3 DNA reads as TGTGCCAGCAGCTTGGGTGTCGGGGATGAAAAACTGTTTTTT.